A selection of T cell receptor beta chains follows, all from one sample in a study of T cells expressing NK-cell markers. After re-calling the 5' RACE reads, TCRdb lists one entry per CDR3 protein, DNA absent. This sample's table reports 500,000 or so distinct CDR3 sequences. The sequencing sample was made of blood T cells: a sorted CD56 or NKG2C T cell subset, CD4+ or CD8+ T cells, or bulk PBMC T cells (not recorded which). The source is a man aged 18 to 29 in good health. Each CDR3 is given with its conserved first and last residue.

j_gene: TRBJ1-2
v_gene: TRBV7-9
CDR3aa: CASSLAPGGVKGGYTF

j_gene: TRBJ2-1
v_gene: TRBV20-1
CDR3aa: CSARRRLAGFSYNEQFF

j_gene: TRBJ2-5
v_gene: TRBV20-1
CDR3aa: CSVRIPAGGRETQYF

j_gene: TRBJ2-6
v_gene: TRBV5-1
CDR3aa: CASSPEMGDTPSGANVLTF

j_gene: TRBJ1-1
v_gene: TRBV28
CDR3aa: CASSSHENTEAFF

j_gene: TRBJ1-2
v_gene: TRBV5-1
CDR3aa: CASRSEGRNYGYTF

j_gene: TRBJ2-1
v_gene: TRBV7-8
CDR3aa: CASSLATGLYNEQFF

j_gene: TRBJ2-2
v_gene: TRBV12-3/TRBV12-4
CDR3aa: CASSRTQTGTGELFF

j_gene: TRBJ1-1
v_gene: TRBV10-3
CDR3aa: CAISDPRGLSEAFF

j_gene: TRBJ2-7
v_gene: TRBV7-3
CDR3aa: CASSLKPWDGPYEQYF

j_gene: TRBJ2-1
v_gene: TRBV6-1
CDR3aa: CASSRSGSINNEQFF

j_gene: TRBJ2-1
v_gene: TRBV29-1
CDR3aa: CSVAPRDRGLRDEQFF

j_gene: TRBJ2-7
v_gene: TRBV7-9
CDR3aa: CASSLASHNEQYF

j_gene: TRBJ2-1
v_gene: TRBV7-9
CDR3aa: CASRSKPKLRGNEQFF

j_gene: TRBJ2-7
v_gene: TRBV30
CDR3aa: CAWSAGTSGYEQYF

j_gene: TRBJ2-6
v_gene: TRBV18
CDR3aa: CASSPLPGSGANVLTF

j_gene: TRBJ2-1
v_gene: TRBV20-1
CDR3aa: CSARDSSSGRAGHNEQFF

j_gene: TRBJ2-3
v_gene: TRBV7-2
CDR3aa: CASSSTSGKADTQYF

j_gene: TRBJ1-3
v_gene: TRBV27
CDR3aa: CASSPRLSDTIYF

j_gene: TRBJ2-5
v_gene: TRBV28
CDR3aa: CASSGLTGTGKETQYF

j_gene: TRBJ1-1
v_gene: TRBV12-3/TRBV12-4
CDR3aa: CASSGAAFEAFF

j_gene: TRBJ2-5
v_gene: TRBV2
CDR3aa: CASESDRGKQETQYF

j_gene: TRBJ2-1
v_gene: TRBV5-1
CDR3aa: CASSLDPSEYNEQFF

j_gene: TRBJ2-1
v_gene: TRBV5-1
CDR3aa: CASSLRGPGPTSSHEQFF

j_gene: TRBJ2-5
v_gene: TRBV29-1
CDR3aa: CSVVYSGRQETQYF

j_gene: TRBJ2-1
v_gene: TRBV10-3
CDR3aa: CAIRTGTSGEQFF

j_gene: TRBJ2-5
v_gene: TRBV5-6
CDR3aa: CASSLGSGPTETQYF

j_gene: TRBJ2-7
v_gene: TRBV12-3/TRBV12-4
CDR3aa: CASSPTHGTGVHEQYF

j_gene: TRBJ1-4
v_gene: TRBV6-1
CDR3aa: CASSEATGRGEKLFF

j_gene: TRBJ2-5
v_gene: TRBV5-1
CDR3aa: CASSPSGTTRQTQYF

j_gene: TRBJ2-7
v_gene: TRBV18
CDR3aa: CASSPRTGDYFAEQYF

j_gene: TRBJ2-3
v_gene: TRBV24-1
CDR3aa: CATSDTLTGGGTDTQYF

j_gene: TRBJ1-5
v_gene: TRBV12-3/TRBV12-4
CDR3aa: CASSFARLNQPQHF

j_gene: TRBJ2-3
v_gene: TRBV20-1
CDR3aa: CSASSRFSGTDTQYF

j_gene: TRBJ2-7
v_gene: TRBV9
CDR3aa: CASSRQEGTSYEQYF

j_gene: TRBJ2-7
v_gene: TRBV2
CDR3aa: CASRGQVTYEQYF

j_gene: TRBJ2-3
v_gene: TRBV14
CDR3aa: CASRPTGADTQYF

j_gene: TRBJ1-2
v_gene: TRBV20-1
CDR3aa: CSPHTGTEYGYTF

j_gene: TRBJ1-5
v_gene: TRBV21-1
CDR3aa: CASSKRRNGQPQHF

j_gene: TRBJ2-5
v_gene: TRBV15
CDR3aa: CATSRVPRTEYQETQYF

j_gene: TRBJ2-5
v_gene: TRBV6-2/TRBV6-3
CDR3aa: CASGDPGLVETQYF

j_gene: TRBJ1-1
v_gene: TRBV9
CDR3aa: CASSVIGGQTEAFF

j_gene: TRBJ2-3
v_gene: TRBV5-1
CDR3aa: CASSTGTSGRDTQYF

j_gene: TRBJ1-2
v_gene: TRBV29-1
CDR3aa: CSVEDRDRGIGYTF

j_gene: TRBJ1-4
v_gene: TRBV29-1
CDR3aa: CSVVVGGYEKLFF

j_gene: TRBJ2-1
v_gene: TRBV6-1
CDR3aa: CASTQIPSEGNEQFF

j_gene: TRBJ1-1
v_gene: TRBV5-6
CDR3aa: CASSSPGQAEAFF

j_gene: TRBJ1-2
v_gene: TRBV12-3/TRBV12-4
CDR3aa: CASTGQGVIYGYTF

j_gene: TRBJ2-1
v_gene: TRBV29-1
CDR3aa: CSVEFRLAAVEQFF

j_gene: TRBJ2-3
v_gene: TRBV6-1
CDR3aa: CASKEGQGTDTQYF

j_gene: TRBJ1-1
v_gene: TRBV7-9
CDR3aa: CASSSSRQGNTEAFF

j_gene: TRBJ2-1
v_gene: TRBV20-1
CDR3aa: CSAVPIVAGVENEQFF

j_gene: TRBJ1-2
v_gene: TRBV29-1
CDR3aa: CSVERGLSRGYTF

j_gene: TRBJ2-1
v_gene: TRBV5-1
CDR3aa: CASSVLAGGGENEQFF

j_gene: TRBJ2-1
v_gene: TRBV29-1
CDR3aa: CSVEDAPTSGSDEQFF

j_gene: TRBJ2-1
v_gene: TRBV29-1
CDR3aa: CSVGGGPISGRIGEQFF

j_gene: TRBJ2-3
v_gene: TRBV12-3/TRBV12-4
CDR3aa: CASSVPGLADTQYF

j_gene: TRBJ2-1
v_gene: TRBV6-2/TRBV6-3
CDR3aa: CASSYPRGSGNEQFF